The present T cell receptor (beta chain) was sequenced within a study of shared clonotypes between healthy human individuals (dated by TCRdb to 2019 to 2021). Concerning the study at large: The cohort comprised a couple of women and a few men aged 18 to 49 years. For each donor, CD4 naive and CD4 memory were each run on three plates, CD8 naive on two plates, and CD8 memory on one plate. The study deeply sequenced blood TCR repertoires of about 5 healthy adults to estimate repertoire size and the extent of clonotype sharing between individuals. To increase sequencing depth and limit assay-specific biases, TCR repertoire library preparation and sequencing were carried out by different laboratories using diverse techniques. Between about 0.85 and 10 billion PBMCs per donor were obtained by leukapheresis. Broader findings and caveats from the paper: Because the study included a small number of donors, the genetic and exposure-history diversity represented was limited. Compared with non-shared clonotypes, the clonotypes found in all four sorted-subset donors had higher generation probabilities. Based on pairwise subsampling, the degree of clonotype sharing among donors was expected to be affected by sequencing depth. Rarefaction of sorted-subset datasets indicated incomplete sequencing despite the large sequencing depth. Sampling was restricted to blood, and TCR repertoires in tissue are likely to differ from TCR repertoires in blood. Naive subsets generally had larger estimated clonotype richness than memory subsets. Around 5% of naive CD4, around 4% of naive CD8, roughly 2.4% of memory CD4, and around 0.4% of memory CD8 clonotypes were shared across four donors.

As concerns this clone: Its recognized antigen is unknown. No quality values exist for individual bases; no much larger clone is one base distant.

There are 14 amino acids in the CDR3, from cysteine to phenylalanine inclusive. CDR3 DNA is the only sequence kept; it has 42 bases, read in frame from the first base. Per the germline V gene, MNHEY is the CDR1 and SVGAGI is the CDR2. V trim: 2 bases; J trim: 2 bases; unmatched bases: 3. Using the deep immunoSEQ assay, multiplex PCR amplified TCR CDR3 regions from genomic DNA. Extracted genomic DNA from each cell subset was distributed evenly across all wells of several immunoSEQ 96-well plates, and each plate was treated as a replicate. For sorted subsets, around 200 ng genomic DNA, equal to about 30,000 T cell genomes, was loaded into each replicate PCR. The purified libraries were quantified using a Qubit 3.0 fluorometer, sized with a Bioanalyzer 2100, and then quantified again using the KAPA Library Quantification kit. Each immunoSEQ 96-well plate was sequenced on its own single-read 150-cycle Illumina NextSeq 550 flow cell. In the paper's pipeline: Because the immunoSEQ output included only junctional sequences and no quality scores, the filtering could not be the same as the filtering used for full-length reads. Sequences were annotated with PyIR, a Python wrapper for IgBLAST v1.9, and V/J genes and CDR3 were assigned using IMGT germline references. Reads were filtered out if the reads had weak V/J assignments (E-value above 1e-6), no CDR3, stop codons, out-of-frame junctions, or ambiguous translated residues. V3J clonotypes were defined as sequences sharing an identical inferred V gene, J gene, and CDR3 amino acid sequence. Percentage overlap between repertoires was computed as shared unique clonotypes divided by the size of the smaller repertoire. Three approaches were used to assess repertoire richness: RTK rarefaction, the Chao1 estimator, and Recon v2.1 estimates of unobserved clonotypes. Generation probabilities for all TCRbeta clonotypes obtained by the gDNA method from several donors were computed using OLGA. TCRdb retrieved this table from immuneACCESS and kept in-frame rearrangements only. Not all clones are present; in checked studies, unresolved V genes account for under half, and no reason is known for the remainder. V and J calls and clone size come straight from that table; D and trimming were deduced from the DNA. Across this sample there are about 700,000 clones, with just over 90% seen only once. The ten largest clonotypes hold about 24% of the sample.

CD8 naive samples were CD45RO-negative cells positively selected for CCR7, giving a CD45RA+CCR7+ population that excluded TemRA cells. The donors were healthy, HIV-negative adults with no recently reported acute infections or vaccinations. Only Caucasian adults living in Nashville, Tennessee, USA were represented among the donors. Blood was collected by leukapheresis, and PBMCs were isolated by Ficoll-Histopaque density gradient centrifugation and then cryopreserved in liquid nitrogen vapor phase. Analytical flow cytometry was used to check the purity and quantity of each magnetically sorted T cell population. Genomic DNA was isolated from every sorted fraction and measured by UV absorbance on a Nanodrop 2000c.

Input material: naive CD8+ T cells sorted from blood. The meaning of the sample's cell subset or site label: CD45RA+CCR7+. This TCR was recovered from a man aged 25-40 years in good health. The chain is encoded by TRBV6-5 joined to TRBJ2-7; 7 bases in the junction line up with TRBD1. The bases read TGTGCCAGCAGTTACCGACAGGGTACCTACGAGCAGTACTTC. This encodes CASSYRQGTYEQYF.